This T cell receptor (beta chain) emerged from a study of shared clonotypes between healthy human individuals. Per germline, CDR1 SGHDT and CDR2 YYEEEE. The CDR3 consists of 11 residues. Trimming left V 2 bases short and J 1 base short, with 0 bases between. Healthy and HIV-negative, the adult donors had no recent acute infections or vaccinations. The study, taken as a whole, reports: Larger estimated richness was generally seen in naive subsets than in memory subsets.

TCRdb's table, derived via immunoSEQ multiplex PCR, lists solely in-frame clones and lacks some. This table holds under 1,900,000 clones, about 98.5% found once. Notes on this clone: Its matching antigen is unknown.

The TCR sequence derives from a man between 25 and 39 years old in good health. V usage is TRBV5-6 and J usage is TRBJ1-2; no definite D call. Sequencing was done on a sample of naive CD4+ T cells sorted from blood. Subset: CD45RA+ positively selected. The chain's CDR3 is CASSFNYGYTF. CDR3 in DNA: TGTGCCAGCAGCTTTAACTATGGCTACACCTTC.